Described below is a single T cell receptor beta chain sequence and its context. Libraries were prepared by immunoSEQ multiplex PCR; TCRdb keeps only in-frame clonotypes and omits some of them. Of about 250,000 clones in the sample, more than 70% were seen once. The germline CDR1 and CDR2 sequences are LGHNA and YSLEER. The CDR3 has 17 residues. V lost 0 bases, J lost 7 bases, and 21 bases lay in between. The data stem from a study of blood T cell repertoires in COVID-19. Study overall: Researchers got acute and convalescent COVID-19 samples from the United States, Italy and Spain.

This chain uses TRBV4-3 with TRBJ2-5, with D perhaps matching TRBD2 (6 bases). The receptor comes from a woman in her 30s with COVID-19, enrolled during active disease. The source material was peripheral blood. In nucleotides, the CDR3 is TGCGCCAGCAGCCAAGAACCGTACAGGCAGGGACTTGGGACCCAGTACTTC. It is translated as CASSQEPYRQGLGTQYF.